This passage covers 10 T cell receptor beta chains from one sample sequenced in a study of T cell repertoires in cytomegalovirus infection. From the reads, TCRdb called clonotypes with MiXCR, one entry per CDR3 protein. The repertoire consists of more than 300,000 distinct CDR3 sequences, with approximately 30% occurring once and the leading ten covering approximately 13%. The antigens these receptors bind are not known. The sequences come from cultured PBMCs, collected from culture after CMV antigen stimulation. The receptors derive from a human donor in good health (CMV status not recorded). Some clones in this sample may be carry-over from other donors' samples.

This clonotype was observed at least ten times. The DNA of the CDR3 is TGTGCCAGCAGCTTAAAGGCGAGGTACGAGCAGTACTTC. This translates into CASSLKARYEQYF. The V call is TRBV7-2, the J call TRBJ2-7, with D uncertain. With 2 bases removed from V and 4 bases from J, the gap between germline ends came to 9 bases. CDR1 is SGHTA and CDR2 is FQGNSA in the germline V gene. CDR3 size: 13 residues.

The chain carries TRBV20-1 and TRBJ1-4; no firm D call. Trimming shortened V by 0 bases and J by 7 bases, and 3 bases separated the two germline ends. The V gene's germline CDR1 is DFQATT and CDR2 SNEGSKA (reference sequence). CDR3 length: 11 residues. The CDR3 loop reads CSAREVEKLFF. The CDR3 nucleotides are TGCAGTGCTAGAGAGGTTGAAAAACTGTTTTTT.

This clonotype came up a few times. The rearrangement joins TRBV6-2 or TRBV6-3 to TRBJ2-3; TRBD2 might be the D (6 bases). The V gene's germline CDR1 is MNHEY and CDR2 SVGEGT. This CDR3 comprises 15 residues. Trimming shortened V by 1 base and J by 3 bases, and 11 bases separated the two germline ends. CDR3 residues: CASSYWGGGTDTQYF. The CDR3 DNA reads TGTGCCAGCAGTTACTGGGGAGGAGGGACAGATACGCAGTATTTT.

The rearrangement uses TRBV5-1 and TRBJ2-1; a weak D match, TRBD2 (7 bases). With 4 bases removed from V and 3 bases from J, the gap between germline ends came to 20 bases. The CDR3 is 17 amino acids. Per the germline V gene, CDR1 is SGHRS and CDR2 is YFSETQ. CDR3 nucleotide sequence: TGCGCCAGCAGCCCGCAGGGGAGGGGGGGGTTCTACAATGAGCAGTTCTTC. It codes for CASSPQGRGGFYNEQFF.

This clonotype was recorded a few times. The chain recombines TRBV7-9 with TRBJ2-3, with a tentative D call TRBD2 (6 bases). Trimming pared 4 bases from V and 1 base from J, leaving 15 bases between. CDR1 SEHNR and CDR2 FQNEAQ come from the germline V gene (reference sequence). The length of the CDR3 is 16 residues. The CDR3 region is CASSSPLAMGTDTQYF. As DNA, the CDR3 is TGTGCCAGCAGCTCCCCGCTAGCGATGGGCACAGATACGCAGTATTTT.

This clonotype was seen more than once but under ten times. V usage is TRBV7-2 and J usage is TRBJ2-7, with 12 bases that match TRBD2. J gave up 5 bases and V 0 bases, and 5 bases lay outside the gene matches. The V gene's germline CDR1 is SGHTA and CDR2 FQGNSA. The CDR3 sequence is 16 residues long. CDR3 in DNA: TGTGCCAGCAGCTTAGCCCCTAGCGGGAGGGCCAACGAGCAGTACTTC. As protein: CASSLAPSGRANEQYF.

The table lists this clonotype with many counts. The chain is built from TRBV7-2 and TRBJ2-3; D gene uncertain. Looked up from germline, CDR1 is SGHTA and CDR2 is FQGNSA. This CDR3 comprises 12 residues. V gave up 3 bases and J gave up 4 bases, with 5 bases separating them. This chain's CDR3 is CASSFGADTQYF. The CDR3 DNA sequence: TGTGCCAGCAGCTTCGGAGCAGATACGCAGTATTTT.

The chain is built from TRBV5-1 and TRBJ1-2; 8 bases agree with TRBD1. Per the germline V gene, CDR1 is SGHRS and CDR2 is YFSETQ. The CDR3 runs to 14 residues. Trimming cost V 7 bases and J 2 bases; bases outside gene matches: 7. The CDR3 region is CASFPGQGNYGYTF. The CDR3 coding sequence is TGCGCCAGCTTCCCCGGACAGGGAAACTATGGCTACACCTTC.

This clonotype was detected only once. The rearrangement links TRBV11-1 to TRBJ2-1; D is possibly TRBD1 or TRBD2 (6 bases each). This CDR3 comprises 14 residues. Germline V gene data show CDR1 as SGHAT and CDR2 as FQDESV (reference sequence). V was cut by 1 base and J by 15 bases, with 19 bases left in between. The CDR3 region is CASSLDGGLRGLFF. The CDR3 bases are TGTGCCAGCAGCTTAGATGGCGGCCTCCGGGGGCTGTTCTTC.

This chain uses TRBV28 with TRBJ1-1; D gene unclear. The CDR3 covers 12 residues. CDR1 is MDHEN and CDR2 is SYDVKM in the germline V gene. The V gene lost 2 bases and the J gene lost 5 bases, with 6 bases spanning the gap. The CDR3 nucleotides read TGTGCCAGCAGTTTAATGAGGACTGAAGCTTTCTTT. It is translated as CASSLMRTEAFF.